This section outlines one TCR beta chain sequence together with its context. This clonotype is termed large (0.1 to 1%). This clone's antigen is unknown. Base qualities were left out, and no much larger clone turns up one base away. This sample is part of a study of T cell repertoires in aging, cancer and after chemotherapy (dated by TCRdb to the late 2010s). Looking at the study overall: Six donor age groups were covered, ranging from 30 or younger up to 70 or older, and each group contained at least three individuals. A cohort of more than 200 cancer patients (over 90 with hematological and 124 with solid cancers) was assembled, and 95 healthy donors were included as a reference group. In the solid tumor group, the paired samples taken before and after chemotherapy came from patients with brain tumors (glioblastoma) who were receiving therapy based on temozolomide. The study profiled peripheral blood TCR beta repertoires from healthy donors and cancer patients to examine immunoaging and T cell reconstitution after chemotherapy. The full dataset contained several million TCR reads. Study-wide conclusions, independent of this receptor: In healthy donors, the drop in TCR diversity with age came mainly from a loss of richness, whereas in cancer patients a loss of evenness also played a part. An increase in median generation probability over the chemotherapy interval was observed in both cancer cohorts, suggesting that the repertoire was reconstituted through rebound thymic output. Significantly lower blood TCR diversity and higher clonality were observed in untreated patients with hematological or solid cancers than in age-matched healthy donors. It was noted by the authors that conclusions about immunological memory after chemotherapy cannot be drawn from the repertoire data.

Genomic DNA extracted from peripheral blood, rather than sorted cells or RNA, was used as the source for amplification of TCR beta rearrangements. Rearranged TRB sequences spanning V, D and J segments were amplified in a multiplex touch-down PCR with a mixed TRB-A/B primer pool. Illumina adapters and sample indices were attached to the amplicons through two consecutive PCR reactions run with Phusion HS II polymerase. After gel purification with the NucleoSpin Gel and PCR Clean-up kit, the amplicons were checked using Qubit and an Agilent 2100 Bioanalyzer. Libraries were sequenced on an Illumina MiSeq using 600-cycle, single-indexed, paired-end runs. The paper's data handling went like this. MiXCR versions 2.12 and 3.0.5 were used to process TRB sequences. A clone was defined as each unique CDR3 nucleotide sequence, and only productive sequences supported by at least two reads were kept. Repertoire metrics included Shannon diversity, evenness, clonality (one minus evenness), and alpha-parameterized diversity profiles from alpha 0 to 5. Generation probabilities of clones in paired pre- and post-chemotherapy samples were computed with the IGoR algorithm. TCRdb cleaned the public reads at Q25 with fastp, built clones with MiXCR and kept in-frame beta chains. Rows are unified per CDR3 protein, each entry keeping the most common DNA and genes. The V and J calls reflect TCRdb's pipeline rather than the authors' work. This sample is represented by roughly 2,300 distinct CDR3 sequences; approximately 25% of them were singletons. Together, the top ten hold 32% of the sample.

The germline ends are 13 bases apart after V is trimmed by 4 bases and J by 10 bases. For CDR1 and CDR2, the germline V gene lists SQVTM and ANQGSEA. There are 12 amino acids in the CDR3, from cysteine to phenylalanine inclusive. Only the CDR3 DNA is retained, 36 bases long and in frame from the first base. The specimen was blood. The chain was built from TRBV29-1 and TRBJ1-4; TRBD1 might be the D gene, on 5 matching bases. The clonotype was recovered from a human donor with a solid tumor. The DNA sequence reads TGCAGCGTTGGCACCGGGGACCTAAAACTGTTTTTT. This yields the protein CSVGTGDLKLFF. With all but the CDR3 taken from the reference TRBV29-1 and TRBJ1-4 genes, the full variable domain is: SAVISQKPSRDICQRGTSLTIQCQVDSQVTMMFWYRQQPGQSLTLIATANQGSEATYESGFVIDKFPISRPNLTFSTLTVSNMSPEDSSIYLCSVGTGDLKLFFGSGTQLSVL.